This TCR beta chain originates from a study of blood T cell repertoires in COVID-19. Profiling relied on immunoSEQ multiplex PCR, and the TCRdb table lists in-frame clones only, not all of them. Among some 400,000 clones listed, roughly 90% were seen once. Trimming removed 6 bases from V and 4 bases from J, with 19 bases in between. Germline values: CDR1 LNHDA, CDR2 SQIVND (reference sequence). The CDR3 loop spans 16 amino acids. This sequence originates from a man younger than 35 with active or convalescent COVID-19. V and J are TRBV19 and TRBJ1-5, with a tentative D call TRBD1 (5 bases). Sequenced: peripheral blood. CDR3 coding DNA: TGTGCCAGTAGAAACAACCAGGGCGCCCGGAATCAGCCCCAGCATTTT. Translated: CASRNNQGARNQPQHF.